These T cell receptor beta chains were read from a single sample in a study of blood T cell repertoires in COVID-19. Clones were sequenced by immunoSEQ multiplex PCR, and TCRdb holds only the in-frame ones, with some missing. The data hold 150,000 to 200,000 clones, with about 77% observed a single time. Sequenced material: PBMCs or T cells enriched from blood (not recorded which). The receptors derive from a woman between 45 and 65 years old with acute COVID-19. CDR3s include the opening cysteine and the closing phenylalanine or tryptophan. D genes are given only for firm matches. For some rows the clone size is stated as once, few or many, or as a class when expanded; others skip it.

V	size	D	J	DNA	CDR3
TRBV19	-	TRBD1	TRBJ1-6	TGTGCCAGTAGTGCCCGGACAGGAGGGTCCCTATCCCTCCACTTT	CASSARTGGSLSLHF
TRBV5-1	-	TRBD1	TRBJ1-2	TGCGCCAGCAGCTTGCCACCGGGACAGGACGATAACTATGGCTACACCTTC	CASSLPPGQDDNYGYTF
TRBV11-2	once	TRBD2	TRBJ2-2	TGTGCCAGCAGCCCAGCGGGGGGCGGGAACACCGGGGAGCTGTTTTTT	CASSPAGGGNTGELFF
TRBV28	once	TRBD1	TRBJ1-2	TGTGCCAGCAGTTCGGGACAGGGACTCTATGGCTACACCTTC	CASSSGQGLYGYTF
TRBV6-5	-	-	TRBJ1-1	TGTGCCAGCAGCCCAGCGGGGAATGAAGCTTTCTTT	CASSPAGNEAFF
TRBV7-8	few	TRBD2	TRBJ2-2	TGTGCCAGCAGCTTAACGGCGGGGGTAGCCGGGGAGCTGTTTTTT	CASSLTAGVAGELFF
TRBV5-1	-	-	TRBJ1-6	TGCGCCAGCAGAAGCGATAGCATTAGCTCCTATAATTCACCCCTCCACTTT	CASRSDSISSYNSPLHF
TRBV5-1	-	TRBD1	TRBJ2-2	TGCGCCAGCCAGCCTACAGGGGGCGTACCCGGGGAGCTGTTTTTT	CASQPTGGVPGELFF
TRBV19	-	TRBD1	TRBJ2-5	TGTGCCAGTAGTATAGAGCGGACAGGAACCGAGACCCAGTACTTC	CASSIERTGTETQYF
TRBV5-1	-	-	TRBJ1-6	TGCGCCAGCAGCCCCCGGGGACATTCCTCAACTAATTCACCCCTCCACTTT	CASSPRGHSSTNSPLHF
TRBV24-1	-	-	TRBJ2-6	TGTGCCACCAGTGATTTCGGGAGTAGCTCTGGGGCCAACGTCCTGACTTTC	CATSDFGSSSGANVLTF
TRBV29-1	few	-	TRBJ2-1	TGCAGCCACGTCCGGACAGTCTCCTACAATGAGCAGTTCTTC	CSHVRTVSYNEQFF
TRBV6-5	-	-	TRBJ1-5	TGTGCCAGCAGGAGAGACAGATATAGCAATCAGCCCCAGCATTTT	CASRRDRYSNQPQHF
TRBV7-9	-	-	TRBJ1-1	TGTGCCAGCAGCCAGAAGTCTGGACAGACTGAAGCTTTCTTT	CASSQKSGQTEAFF
TRBV29-1	-	TRBD1	TRBJ2-2	TGCAGCGTAGAGGGACAGATAGCCACCGGGGAGCTGTTTTTT	CSVEGQIATGELFF
TRBV10-1	once	-	TRBJ1-3	TGCGCCAGCATGCCGGGACAAACAGAGCCGTGGACCTCTGGAAACACCATATATTTT	CASMPGQTEPWTSGNTIYF
TRBV18	few	-	TRBJ1-5	TGTGCCAGCTCACCGGAGTCTCGGCAGCCCCAGCATTTT	CASSPESRQPQHF
TRBV6-4	few	-	TRBJ1-1	TGTGCCAGCAGGGCCCGGGACACTACGAACACTGAAGCTTTCTTT	CASRARDTTNTEAFF
TRBV24-1	-	TRBD2	TRBJ2-1	TGTGCCACCAGTGAGACCAGCGGGGAATCCTACAATGAGCAGTTCTTC	CATSETSGESYNEQFF
TRBV5-4	many	TRBD1	TRBJ2-5	TGTGCCAGCAGCTTGAACAGGGGGCTGGGGGAGACCCAGTACTTC	CASSLNRGLGETQYF
TRBV7-9	-	TRBD2	TRBJ2-3	TGTGCCAGCAGCCGGTGGACTAGCGGTTTCACAGATACGCAGTATTTT	CASSRWTSGFTDTQYF
TRBV29-1	-	TRBD2	TRBJ2-1	TGCAGCGTAACTAGCGGGGGGGCCAATGAGCAGTTCTTC	CSVTSGGANEQFF
TRBV6-5	-	TRBD1	TRBJ1-5	TGTGCCAGCACCACAGGGGACCAGCCCCAGCATTTT	CASTTGDQPQHF